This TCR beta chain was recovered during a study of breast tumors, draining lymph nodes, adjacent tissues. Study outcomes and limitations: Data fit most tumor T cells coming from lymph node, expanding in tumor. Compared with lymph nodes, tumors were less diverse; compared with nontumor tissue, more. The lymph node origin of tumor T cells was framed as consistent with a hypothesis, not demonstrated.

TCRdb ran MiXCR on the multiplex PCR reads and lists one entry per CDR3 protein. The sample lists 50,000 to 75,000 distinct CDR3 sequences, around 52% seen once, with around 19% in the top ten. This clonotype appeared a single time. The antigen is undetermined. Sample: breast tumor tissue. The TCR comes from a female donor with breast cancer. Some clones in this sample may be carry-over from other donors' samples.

The CDR3 protein is CASRISGSYNEQFF. The DNA of the CDR3 is TGTGCCAGCAGGATCTCCGGCTCCTACAATGAGCAGTTCTTC. This chain links TRBV12-3 or TRBV12-4 with TRBJ2-1; D gene unclear. CDR3 length: 14 residues. The ends were cut back, 6 bases at V and 0 bases at J, with 9 bases in the middle.